The present T cell receptor beta chain was sequenced within a study of blood T cell repertoires in COVID-19. As processed by the authors: Scientists estimated how many nucleated cells there were by amplifying reference gene primers. Profiled with immunoSEQ multiplex PCR; TCRdb holds only in-frame clones, not every one. The DNA gave D and trimming, while V, J and clone size come from that table. In the table there are approximately 250,000 clones, approximately 88% of which are singletons. The CDR3 is made up of 16 amino acids. Losses at the gene ends were 5 bases for V and 4 bases for J; bases not matched to a gene: 7. In germline, CDR1 is SGHRS, CDR2 YFSETQ. Clinical history as reported by participants underpinned cohort assignment.

The clonotype originates from a woman aged 40 to 50 with acute COVID-19. This chain joins TRBV5-1 and TRBJ2-6, with TRBD1 matching over 9 bases. Input material: PBMCs or T cells enriched from blood (not recorded which). This CDR3 reads CASRTGGAGGANVLTF. The CDR3 DNA reads TGCGCCAGCAGGACAGGGGGAGCGGGCGGGGCCAACGTCCTGACTTTC.